This TCR beta chain emerged from a study of OX40 agonist ivuxolimab in advanced cancers. The wider study: Cancers in dose escalation were hepatocellular, melanoma, renal cell and head and neck. Participants averaged approximately 60 years of age (range roughly 20 to 90) and were 75% to 90% male. Partial responses occurred in three patients (one hepatocellular carcinoma, two cutaneous melanoma).

Produced via immunoSEQ multiplex PCR; TCRdb's table is partial and in-frame only. The sample contains under 150,000 clones, about 93% of which appear only once. Overall study findings and caveats: Relative to CD4+, CD8+ T cells held more expanded clones on average.

In the case of this clone: No antigen is known for it.

The junction had 11 bases not matched to a gene; V was cut back by 6 bases and J by 7 bases. The germline CDR1 and CDR2 sequences are LNHDA and SQIVND (reference sequence). This CDR3 comprises 15 residues. The V and J genes are TRBV19 and TRBJ2-1; 8 nucleotides agree with TRBD2. The source material was CD4+ or CD8+ T cells sorted from blood, sampled in a trial of the OX40 agonist ivuxolimab. The clonotype was recovered from an adult with an advanced solid tumor such as melanoma, head and neck, liver or kidney cancer. CDR3 coding DNA: TGTGCCAGTAGCACTTCTAGCGGGCCCCGTAATGAGCAGTTCTTC. Its translation: CASSTSSGPRNEQFF.